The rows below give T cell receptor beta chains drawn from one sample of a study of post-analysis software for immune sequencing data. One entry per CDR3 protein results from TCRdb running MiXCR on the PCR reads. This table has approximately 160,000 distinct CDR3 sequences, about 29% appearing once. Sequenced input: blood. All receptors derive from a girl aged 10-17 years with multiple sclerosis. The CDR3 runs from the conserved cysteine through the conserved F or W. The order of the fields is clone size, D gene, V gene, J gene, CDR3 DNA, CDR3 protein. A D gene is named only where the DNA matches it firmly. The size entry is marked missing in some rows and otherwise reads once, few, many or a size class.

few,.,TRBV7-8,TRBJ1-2,TGTGCCAGCAGCTTAGTTGGGGGGGCTATGGGCTACACCTTC,CASSLVGGAMGYTF
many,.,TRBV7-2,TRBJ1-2,TGTGCCAGCAGCTTAAAGCCAGGCTATGGCTACACCTTC,CASSLKPGYGYTF
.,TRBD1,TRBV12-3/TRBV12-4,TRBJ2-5,TGTGCCAGCAGCCGGACAGGGGGCTGGGTGAGAGAGACCCAGTACTTC,CASSRTGGWVRETQYF
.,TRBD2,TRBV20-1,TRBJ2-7,TGCAGTGCCAGGACTAGCGGGAGCATGGAGCAGTACTTC,CSARTSGSMEQYF
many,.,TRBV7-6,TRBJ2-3,TGTGCCAGCAGCTTAGCCCGCACAGATACGCAGTATTTT,CASSLARTDTQYF
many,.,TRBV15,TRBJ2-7,TGTGCCACCAGCAGAGGGGTCCTTAGCTCCTACGAGCAGTACTTC,CATSRGVLSSYEQYF
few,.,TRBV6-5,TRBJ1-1,TGTGCCAGCAGTTACTCGGTGAACACTGAAGCTTTCTTT,CASSYSVNTEAFF
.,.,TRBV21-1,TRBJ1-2,TGTGCCAGCAGCAAAGTAGCGACCATCTATGGCTACACCTTC,CASSKVATIYGYTF
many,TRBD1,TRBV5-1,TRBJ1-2,TGCGCCAGCAGCTCGACAGGGAAGGAGGGCTACACCTTC,CASSSTGKEGYTF
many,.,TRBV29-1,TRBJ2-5,TGCAGCGTTCTGGGGGACCAAGAGACCCAGTACTTC,CSVLGDQETQYF
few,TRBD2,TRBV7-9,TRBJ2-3,TGTGCCAGCAATCGAATTGGACTAGCGGAGAGCACAGATACGCGGTATTTT,CASNRIGLAESTDTRYF
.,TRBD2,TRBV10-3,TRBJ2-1,TGTGCCATCAGTGACCTCGGAAATGGCGGGAGGTCGTTCAATGAGCAGTTCTTC,CAISDLGNGGRSFNEQFF
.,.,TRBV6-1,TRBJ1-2,TGTGCCAGCCATGAAAGACCCCGGGACTATGGCTACACCTTC,CASHERPRDYGYTF
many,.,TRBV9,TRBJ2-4,TGTGCCAGCAGCCCAAGGTTTAAGGGTGGGAACATTCAGTACTTC,CASSPRFKGGNIQYF
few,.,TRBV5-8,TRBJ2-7,TGTGCCAGCAGCTTGGGCTGGTCGGGGGAATACGAGCAGTACTTC,CASSLGWSGEYEQYF
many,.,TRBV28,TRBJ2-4,TGTGCCAGCAGTTACACAGGGAGTGAACCTAACATTCAGTACTTC,CASSYTGSEPNIQYF
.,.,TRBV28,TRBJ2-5,TGTGCCAGCAGTTTAAACAGTCACTCCTACAATGAGCAGTACTTC,CASSLNSHSYNEQYF
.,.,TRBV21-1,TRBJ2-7,TGTGCCAGCAGCAAGTTAGCTTCTCGGGGGTACAATGAGCAGTACTTC,CASSKLASRGYNEQYF
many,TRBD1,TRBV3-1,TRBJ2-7,TGTGCCAGCAGCCAAGTGACAGGGTCCTTCTACGAGCAGTACTTC,CASSQVTGSFYEQYF
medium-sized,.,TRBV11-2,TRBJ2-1,TGTGCCAGCAGCTTATACACTAGTATATTAGGTGAGCAGTTCTTC,CASSLYTSILGEQFF
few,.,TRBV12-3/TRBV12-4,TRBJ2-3,TGTGCCAGCAGATCCCCCCTAAGCACAGATACGCAGTATTTT,CASRSPLSTDTQYF
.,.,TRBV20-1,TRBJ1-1,TGCAGTGCTGACTTTGGTGAAAGGAACACTGAAGCTTTCTTT,CSADFGERNTEAFF
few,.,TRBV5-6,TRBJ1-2,TGTGCCAGCAGCTTGGAAGGGCGGAAGGGCTATGGCTACACCTTC,CASSLEGRKGYGYTF
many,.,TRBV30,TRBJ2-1,TGTGCCTCCGTGGTACCGAACCTCGGCTATGAGCAGTTCTTC,CASVVPNLGYEQFF
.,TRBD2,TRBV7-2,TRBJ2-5,TGTGCCAGCAGCTTAGGACTAGCGTCGGAGACCCAGTACTTC,CASSLGLASETQYF
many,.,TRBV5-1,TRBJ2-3,TGCGCCAGCAGCCGCTCTGGCGGGAGCACAGATACGCAGTATTTT,CASSRSGGSTDTQYF
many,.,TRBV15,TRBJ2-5,TGTGCCACCAGCAGAGTCGGCAGGGAGAGGGAGACCCAGTACTTC,CATSRVGRERETQYF
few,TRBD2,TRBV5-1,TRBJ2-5,TGCGCCAGCAGCTTGGGAGGGACTAACCAAGAGACCCAGTACTTC,CASSLGGTNQETQYF
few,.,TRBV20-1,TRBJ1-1,TGCAGTGCCCCTGGACAACAGGGGAACACTGAAGCTTTCTTT,CSAPGQQGNTEAFF
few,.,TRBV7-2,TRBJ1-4,TGTGCCAGCAGCTTAGCAACTAATGAAAAACTGTTTTTT,CASSLATNEKLFF
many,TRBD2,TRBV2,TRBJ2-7,TGTGCCAGCAGTCTTCAGGGACTACGGGAGCAGTACTTC,CASSLQGLREQYF
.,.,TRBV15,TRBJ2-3,TGTGCCACGGAAGGCGGGTTCAAGGATACGCAGTATTTT,CATEGGFKDTQYF
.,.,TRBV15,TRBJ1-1,TGTGCCACCAACAGGAAGAGAGGGGCTGGGAACACTGAAGCTTTCTTT,CATNRKRGAGNTEAFF
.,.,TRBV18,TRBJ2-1,TGTGCCAGCTCACCCCCGGGTTGGGTGAGGAACAATGAGCAGTTCTTC,CASSPPGWVRNNEQFF
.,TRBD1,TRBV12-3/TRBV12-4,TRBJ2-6,TGTGCCAGCAGGGGAGCTGGGACAGGGGAATTGAATGGGGCCAACGTCCTGACTTTC,CASRGAGTGELNGANVLTF
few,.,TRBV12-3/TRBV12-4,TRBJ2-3,TGTGCCAGCAGCCAGGACAGAGCGGGATCGGATACGCAGTATTTT,CASSQDRAGSDTQYF
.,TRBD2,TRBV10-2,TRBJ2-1,TGCGCCACTAGTAGCGGGAGAACTTACAATGAGCAGTTCTTC,CATSSGRTYNEQFF
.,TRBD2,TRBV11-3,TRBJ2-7,TGTGCCAGCAGCTTGGGGACTAGCGGATTGTACGAGCAGTACTTC,CASSLGTSGLYEQYF
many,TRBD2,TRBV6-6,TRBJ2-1,TGTGCCAGCAGTGGGGCCGGGACTAACGGGGAGCAGTTCTTC,CASSGAGTNGEQFF
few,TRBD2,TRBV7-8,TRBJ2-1,TGTGCCAGCAGCTATCCGGGACTAATAGATGAGCAGTTCTTC,CASSYPGLIDEQFF
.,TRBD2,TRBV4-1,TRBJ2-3,TGCGCCAGCAGCCAAGACCCCCGAGCGGGAACGACAGATACGCAGTATTTT,CASSQDPRAGTTDTQYF
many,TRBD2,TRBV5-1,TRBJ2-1,TGCGCCAGCCGCCTCTTAGCGGGAGTTGGGAATGAGCAGTTCTTC,CASRLLAGVGNEQFF
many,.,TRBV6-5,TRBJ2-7,TGTGCCAGCAGTTACGGACCCAAACAGGGAGGCTACGAGCAGTACTTC,CASSYGPKQGGYEQYF
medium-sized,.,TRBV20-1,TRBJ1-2,TGCAGTGCCCGGGCGGTAGAGGGCTACACCTTC,CSARAVEGYTF
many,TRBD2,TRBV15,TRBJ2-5,TGTGCCACCAGCAGAGCCCGGGAGGGGGGAGAGACCCAGTACTTC,CATSRAREGGETQYF
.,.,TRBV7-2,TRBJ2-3,TGTGCCAGCAGCTTAGGGGCGGCCGACACAGATACGCAGTATTTT,CASSLGAADTDTQYF
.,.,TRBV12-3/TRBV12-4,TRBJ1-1,TGTGCCAGCAGGGAGGGAGGGACTAAGAACACTGAAGCTTTCTTT,CASREGGTKNTEAFF
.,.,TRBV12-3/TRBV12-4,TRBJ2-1,TGTGCCAGCAGCCCCGAGACAGTATACAGTGTGCAGTTCTTC,CASSPETVYSVQFF
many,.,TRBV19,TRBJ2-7,TGTGCCAGTAGCAAGGCCAAGGCCACAGGGTTCTACGAGCAGTACTTC,CASSKAKATGFYEQYF
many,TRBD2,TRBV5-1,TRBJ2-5,TGCGCCAGCAGCTCTAGGACTAGCGGGATATCGTACCAGGGGGAGACCCAGTACTTC,CASSSRTSGISYQGETQYF
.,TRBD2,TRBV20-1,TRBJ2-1,TGCAGTGCTGCGAGGACTAGCGCCAACAATGAGCAGTTCTTC,CSAARTSANNEQFF
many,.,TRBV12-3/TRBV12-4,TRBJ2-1,TGTGCCAGCAGTTTCGAGGGCCATGAGCAGTTCTTC,CASSFEGHEQFF
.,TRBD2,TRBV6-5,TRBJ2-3,TGTGCCAGCAGTTACTCTATTACTAGCGCTATCCGTAGCACAGATACGCAGTATTTT,CASSYSITSAIRSTDTQYF